This T cell receptor beta chain stems from a study of blood T cell repertoires in COVID-19. Study as a whole: The United States, Italy and Spain were the sources of the acute and convalescent COVID-19 samples.

It was during active infection that Seattle patients were enrolled and then longitudinally followed. Original methodology: Amplifying reference gene primers gave estimates of nucleated cell counts. Produced via immunoSEQ multiplex PCR; TCRdb's table is partial and in-frame only. V, J and clone size are those of that table, while D and trimming were read from the DNA. The sample includes about 220,000 clones, 75% to 85% seen only once; the top ten take 5.2%. V shed 4 bases and J shed 7 bases, with 20 bases lying between them. Per the germline V gene, CDR1 is SGHTA and CDR2 is FQGNSA. CDR3 length: 15 amino acids.

The sequence was collected from an older woman with COVID-19, enrolled during active disease. Material for sequencing was peripheral blood. This chain joins TRBV7-2 and TRBJ2-7; tentatively, D is TRBD1 (5 bases). In DNA, the CDR3 is TGTGCCAGCAGCTCATTTCAGGGTGGCGCGGAAGAGCAGTACTTC. This sequence encodes CASSSFQGGAEEQYF. Together with reference TRBV7-2 and TRBJ2-7, the CDR3 gives the full variable domain: GAGVSQSPSNKVTEKGKDVELRCDPISGHTALYWYRQSLGQGLEFLIYFQGNSAPDKSGLPSDRFSAERTGGSVSTLTIQRTQQEDSAVYLCASSSFQGGAEEQYFGPGTRLTVT.